One sample yielded the 5 T cell receptor beta chains listed below, sequenced in a study of CD8 T cells in ankylosing spondylitis. TCRdb passed the 5' RACE reads through MiXCR, listing each CDR3 protein once. The sample contains some 140,000 distinct CDR3 sequences, around 7.9% of which appear only once. The specimen was blood, either unsorted or a sorted T cell fraction (not recorded which). These receptor sequences come from a female donor with ankylosing spondylitis or in good health (not recorded which).

This clonotype was seen a handful of times. The CDR3 sequence is CASSLGSRLNQPQHF. Written as DNA, the CDR3 is TGTGCCAGCAGCTTAGGGTCCAGACTCAATCAGCCCCAGCATTTT. J is TRBJ1-5 and V is TRBV7-2, with unresolved D. The V end lost 1 base, the J end lost 3 bases, and 10 bases lay between the germline ends. Per germline, CDR1 SGHTA and CDR2 FQGNSA. This CDR3 contains 15 residues.

This clonotype has ten or more counts. V and J are TRBV4-1 and TRBJ1-3; D remains unclear. Germline V gives CDR1 MGHRA, CDR2 YSYEKL. V gave up 2 bases and J gave up 0 bases, with 8 bases separating them. The CDR3 is made up of 15 amino acids. CDR3 residues: CASSQTRDSGNTIYF. DNA for the CDR3: TGCGCCAGCAGCCAAACTAGGGACTCTGGAAACACCATATATTTT.

This clonotype was seen many times. The CDR3 sequence: CATSDPGLAGTGDYNEQFF. In DNA form, the CDR3 reads TGTGCCACCAGTGATCCGGGACTAGCGGGGACCGGGGACTACAATGAGCAGTTCTTC. The chain links TRBV24-1 to TRBJ2-1; TRBD2 agrees at 13 bases. Per the germline V gene, CDR1 is KGHDR and CDR2 is SFDVKD. The CDR3 runs to 19 residues. With V trimmed by 3 bases and J by 3 bases, 10 bases remained unmatched.

This clonotype was observed at least ten times. V gene TRBV12-3 or TRBV12-4 combines with J gene TRBJ1-1, with D uncertain. Trimming took 3 bases from V and 2 from J, leaving 7 bases between them. The CDR3 covers 13 residues. The CDR3 region has the DNA TGTGCCAGCAGTTTTTCTGCAAACACTGAAGCTTTCTTT. It is translated as CASSFSANTEAFF.

The table lists this clonotype with many counts. The CDR3 coding sequence is TGTGCCAGCAGTCCAGTTTTGGGGGGGACTGAAGCTTTCTTT. It translates to CASSPVLGGTEAFF. This chain connects TRBV2 to TRBJ1-1, with D maybe TRBD1 (5 bases). Deletions cut 5 bases from V and 5 bases from J, with 15 bases between. CDR3 length: 14 residues. CDR1 SNHLY and CDR2 FYNNEI come from the germline V gene. The whole variable domain, remainder taken from reference TRBV2 and TRBJ1-1, is EPEVTQTPSHQVTQMGQEVILRCVPISNHLYFYWYRQILGQKVEFLVSFYNNEISEKSEIFDDQFSVERPDGSNFTLKIRSTKLEDSAMYFCASSPVLGGTEAFFGQGTRLTVV.